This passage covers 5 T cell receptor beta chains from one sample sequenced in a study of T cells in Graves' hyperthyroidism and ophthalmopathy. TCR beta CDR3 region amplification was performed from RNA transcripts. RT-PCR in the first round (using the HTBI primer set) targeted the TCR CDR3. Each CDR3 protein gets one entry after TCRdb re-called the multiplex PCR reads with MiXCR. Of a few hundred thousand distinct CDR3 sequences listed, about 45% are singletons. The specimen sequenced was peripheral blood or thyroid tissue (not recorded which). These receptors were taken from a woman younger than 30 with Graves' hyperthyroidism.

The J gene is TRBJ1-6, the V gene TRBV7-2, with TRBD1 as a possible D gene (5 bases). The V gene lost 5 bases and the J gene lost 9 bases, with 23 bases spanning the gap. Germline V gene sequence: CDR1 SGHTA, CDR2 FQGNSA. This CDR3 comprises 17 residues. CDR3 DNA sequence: TGTGCCAGCAGCCTTAGCGGGGGGGGATCGGTTACTTCACCCCTCCACTTT. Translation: CASSLSGGGSVTSPLHF.

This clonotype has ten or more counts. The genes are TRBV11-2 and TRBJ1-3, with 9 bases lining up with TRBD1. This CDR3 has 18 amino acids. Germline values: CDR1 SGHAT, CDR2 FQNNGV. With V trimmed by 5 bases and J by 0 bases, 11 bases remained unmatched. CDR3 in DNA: TGTGCCAGCAGCCCCACCCCGAGGGACAGGGCCTCTGGAAACACCATATATTTT. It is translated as CASSPTPRDRASGNTIYF.

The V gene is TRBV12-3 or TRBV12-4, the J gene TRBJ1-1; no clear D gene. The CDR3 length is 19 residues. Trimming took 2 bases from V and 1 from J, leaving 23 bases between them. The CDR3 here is CASSLSIWYLGNANTEAFF. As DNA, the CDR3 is TGTGCCAGCAGTTTAAGTATCTGGTATCTGGGGAACGCGAACACTGAAGCTTTCTTT.

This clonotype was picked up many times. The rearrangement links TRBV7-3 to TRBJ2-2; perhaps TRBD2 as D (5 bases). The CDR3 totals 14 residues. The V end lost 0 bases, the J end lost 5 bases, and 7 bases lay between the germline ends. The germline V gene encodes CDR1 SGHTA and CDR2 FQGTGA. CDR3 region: CASSLTLGTGELFF. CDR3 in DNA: TGTGCCAGCAGCTTAACACTAGGAACCGGGGAGCTGTTTTTT.

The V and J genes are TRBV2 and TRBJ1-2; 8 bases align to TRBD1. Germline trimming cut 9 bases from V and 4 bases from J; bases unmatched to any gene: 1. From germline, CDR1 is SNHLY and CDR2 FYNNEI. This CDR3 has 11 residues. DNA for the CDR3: TGTGCCAGGGACAGGGCCTATGGCTACACCTTC. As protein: CARDRAYGYTF.